The clone carrying this TCR beta chain was recorded only once. Its target is not known. The PCR employed 60 Vbeta primers together with 13 Jbeta primers. Only in-frame clones appear in the TCRdb table, and some are missing; sequencing was by immunoSEQ multiplex PCR. The sample has 150,000 to 200,000 clones, 75% to 80% seen once; the top ten hold around 0.97%. The data derive from a study of cytomegalovirus exposure and HLA in healthy donors. Points from the study as a whole: In an earlier analysis, in several hundred donors, most V segments appeared productive either ~87% or ~30% of the time. Reports indicate that TCR beta sequences accurately predicted the HLA-A and HLA-B alleles of most subjects. The majority of CMV-associated TCR beta chains were reported as apparently HLA-restricted in a later analysis.

Healthy bone marrow donors made up the donors. The V gene lost 1 base and the J gene lost 4 bases, with 10 bases spanning the gap. Germline assignment: CDR1 GTSNPN and CDR2 SVGIG (reference sequence). The CDR3 loop spans 13 amino acids. Sample: PBMCs. This TCR was sampled from a woman between 50 and 59 years old in good health and CMV-seropositive. This chain links TRBV30 with TRBJ1-1, with D hard to call. CDR3 sequence reads: CAWSEQLATEAFF. DNA for the CDR3: TGTGCCTGGAGTGAACAGCTCGCCACTGAAGCTTTCTTT.